This T cell receptor (beta chain) was captured in a study of OX40 agonist ivuxolimab in advanced cancers. Study-wide results and caveats: Compared with CD4+, CD8+ T cells on average had more expanded clones. Clonal expansion was among the lowest in partial responders at 0.1-3.0 mg/kg, especially CD8+. The antigen specificity of the peripheral T cells (those that were expanded) was not determined.

The method was immunoSEQ multiplex PCR; TCRdb's version includes in-frame clones alone and lacks a portion of them. This sample carries tens of thousands of clones, approximately 94% of them seen once, and the ten largest clones take around 9.6%. The CDR3 is 15 amino acids. The V and J ends lost 2 bases and 5 bases, in that order; junction bases with no gene match: 4. CDR1 and CDR2 (germline): MNHEY, SVGAGI. Peripheral blood came from all dose cohorts at three timepoints. Concerning this clone: The target antigen is unknown.

The chain is built from TRBV6-5 and TRBJ2-2; 8 nucleotides line up with TRBD1. The receptor's source is an adult with an advanced solid tumor such as melanoma, head and neck, liver or kidney cancer. The material sequenced was CD4+ or CD8+ T cells sorted from blood, taken in a trial of the OX40 agonist ivuxolimab. The CDR3 here is CASSYRQGATGELFF. The CDR3 DNA sequence: TGTGCCAGCAGTTACAGGCAGGGGGCGACCGGGGAGCTGTTTTTT.